The clone carrying this T cell receptor (beta chain) was seen at least ten times. Its specificity is not known. Germline CDR1 and CDR2: SGHNT and YENEEA. This CDR3 has 13 residues. With 8 bases removed from V and 2 bases from J, the gap between germline ends came to 10 bases. This record belongs to a study of blood T cells in healthy people across ages. General study results and limits: Among long-lived donors, naive CD4+ cells were more numerous and diversity higher than in aged donors. Observed TCR beta diversity per million T cells went down as age went up. This fall followed a roughly linear course with age.

A sample-barcoded 5' primer and a J-beta primer mix were used in a second PCR of about 7 to 12 cycles. Paired-end reads containing CDR3 totaled no fewer than 3 million for each sample. TCRdb analysed the 5' RACE reads with MiXCR anew, one entry per CDR3 protein. The sample has some 790,000 distinct CDR3 sequences; around 28% are singletons. Material: blood. The genes are TRBV11-3 and TRBJ2-1, with D possibly TRBD1 on 5 matching bases. The sequence was obtained from a woman at least 80 years old in good health. CDR3 nucleotide sequence: TGTGCCAGCTTAGGACATACCTACAATGAGCAGTTCTTC. Residues: CASLGHTYNEQFF.